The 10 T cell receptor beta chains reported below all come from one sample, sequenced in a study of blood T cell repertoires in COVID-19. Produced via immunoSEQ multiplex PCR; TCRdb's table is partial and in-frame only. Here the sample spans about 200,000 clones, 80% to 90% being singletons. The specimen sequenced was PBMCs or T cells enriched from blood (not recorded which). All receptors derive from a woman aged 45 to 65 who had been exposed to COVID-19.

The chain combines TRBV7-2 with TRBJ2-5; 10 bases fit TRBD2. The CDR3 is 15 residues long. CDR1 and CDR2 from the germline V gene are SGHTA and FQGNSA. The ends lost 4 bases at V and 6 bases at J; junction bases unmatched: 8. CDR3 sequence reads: CASSSQTAGGKTQYF. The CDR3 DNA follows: TGTGCCAGCAGCTCCCAAACAGCGGGGGGGAAGACCCAGTACTTC. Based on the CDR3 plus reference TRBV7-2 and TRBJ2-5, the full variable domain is GAGVSQSPSNKVTEKGKDVELRCDPISGHTALYWYRQSLGQGLEFLIYFQGNSAPDKSGLPSDRFSAERTGGSVSTLTIQRTQQEDSAVYLCASSSQTAGGKTQYFGPGTRLLVL.

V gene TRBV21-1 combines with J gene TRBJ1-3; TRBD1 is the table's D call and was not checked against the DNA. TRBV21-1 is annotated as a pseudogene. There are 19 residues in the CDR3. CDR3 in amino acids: CASSKEGVLQGACGNTIYF. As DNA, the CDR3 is TGTGCCAGCAGCAAAGAAGGAGTCCTACAGGGGGCTTGTGGAAACACCATATATTTT.

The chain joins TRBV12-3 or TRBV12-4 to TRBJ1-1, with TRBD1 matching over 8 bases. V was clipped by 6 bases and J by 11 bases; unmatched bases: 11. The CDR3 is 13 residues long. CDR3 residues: CASRIPRDRHAFF. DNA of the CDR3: TGTGCCAGCAGAATCCCCCGGGACAGGCATGCTTTCTTT.

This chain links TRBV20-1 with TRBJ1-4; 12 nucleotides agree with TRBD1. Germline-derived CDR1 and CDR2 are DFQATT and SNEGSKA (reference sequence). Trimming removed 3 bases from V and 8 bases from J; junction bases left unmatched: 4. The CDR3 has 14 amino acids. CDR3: CSASKGQGAEKLFF. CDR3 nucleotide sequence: TGCAGTGCTAGTAAGGGACAGGGGGCCGAAAAACTGTTTTTT.

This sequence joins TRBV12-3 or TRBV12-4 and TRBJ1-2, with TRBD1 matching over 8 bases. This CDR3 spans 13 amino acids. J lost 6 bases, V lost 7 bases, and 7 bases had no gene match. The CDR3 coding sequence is TGTGCCAGCACCCCGACAGGGGAGGATGGCTACACCTTC. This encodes CASTPTGEDGYTF.

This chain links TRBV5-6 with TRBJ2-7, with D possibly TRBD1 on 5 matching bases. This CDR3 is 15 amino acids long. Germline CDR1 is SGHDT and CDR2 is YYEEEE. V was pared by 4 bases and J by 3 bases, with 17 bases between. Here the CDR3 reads CASSPPPGHLYEQYF. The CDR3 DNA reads TGTGCCAGCAGCCCTCCCCCAGGACACCTCTACGAGCAGTACTTC.

CDR3 sequence reads: CASSPRTAITYEQYF. CDR3 nucleotides: TGTGCCAGCAGTCCCAGGACAGCTATTACCTACGAGCAGTACTTC. The J gene is TRBJ2-7, the V gene TRBV27, with D possibly TRBD1 on 6 matching bases. Trimming left V 5 bases short and J 2 bases short, with 16 bases between. CDR3 length equals 15 residues. Per the germline V gene, CDR1 is MNHEY and CDR2 is SMNVEV (reference sequence).

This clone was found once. As DNA, the CDR3 is TGTGCCAGTAGTATGAGGGTAAATGAGCAGTTCTTC. Its protein is CASSMRVNEQFF. The chain couples TRBV19 to TRBJ2-1, with D possibly being TRBD2 (5 bases). CDR1 and CDR2 from the germline V gene are LNHDA and SQIVND (reference sequence). V was clipped by 3 bases and J by 7 bases, with 7 bases between them. The CDR3 length is 12 residues.

The CDR3 is CASSGTGQGKNIQYF. CDR3 sequence (DNA): TGTGCCAGCAGTGGAACGGGACAGGGGAAGAACATTCAGTACTTC. The chain uses TRBV25-1 and TRBJ2-4, with 10 nucleotides matching TRBD1. Germline V gene data show CDR1 as MGHDK and CDR2 as SYGVNS. The CDR3 covers 15 residues. With V trimmed by 4 bases and J by 7 bases, 7 bases remained unmatched.

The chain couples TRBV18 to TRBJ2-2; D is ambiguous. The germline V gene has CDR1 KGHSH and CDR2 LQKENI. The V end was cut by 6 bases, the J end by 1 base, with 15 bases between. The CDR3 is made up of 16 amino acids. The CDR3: CASSPTAARNTGELFF. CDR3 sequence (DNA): TGTGCCAGCTCCCCTACAGCCGCTCGGAACACCGGGGAGCTGTTTTTT. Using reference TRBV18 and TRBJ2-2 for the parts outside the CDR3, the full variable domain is NAGVMQNPRHLVRRRGQEARLRCSPMKGHSHVYWYRQLPEEGLKFMVYLQKENIIDESGMPKERFSAEFPKEGPSILRIQQVVRGDSAAYFCASSPTAARNTGELFFGEGSRLTVL.